This T cell receptor (beta chain) was recovered during a study of T-cell memory formation after mild COVID-19. Study details: The two donors had largely donor-specific TCR clusters.

TCRdb used MiXCR to reprocess the 5' RACE reads, holding one entry per CDR3 protein. The sample lists over 450,000 distinct CDR3 sequences, approximately 20% seen once, with around 12% in the top ten. CDR3 length equals 16 residues. V was pared by 0 bases and J by 4 bases, with 14 bases between. Germline-derived CDR1 and CDR2 are SNHLY and FYNNEI. The sequence was obtained from an adult woman who had mild COVID-19 (a few samples of this study predate the infection). Cell type and time point are not known. Sequencing was carried out using PBMCs or a T cell subset sorted from them (not recorded which). This chain joins TRBV2 and TRBJ2-3; weak D call: TRBD2 (6 bases). The CDR3 sequence: CASSEAGTFYADTQYF. CDR3 DNA sequence: TGTGCCAGCAGTGAAGCCGGGACTTTTTATGCAGATACGCAGTATTTT.